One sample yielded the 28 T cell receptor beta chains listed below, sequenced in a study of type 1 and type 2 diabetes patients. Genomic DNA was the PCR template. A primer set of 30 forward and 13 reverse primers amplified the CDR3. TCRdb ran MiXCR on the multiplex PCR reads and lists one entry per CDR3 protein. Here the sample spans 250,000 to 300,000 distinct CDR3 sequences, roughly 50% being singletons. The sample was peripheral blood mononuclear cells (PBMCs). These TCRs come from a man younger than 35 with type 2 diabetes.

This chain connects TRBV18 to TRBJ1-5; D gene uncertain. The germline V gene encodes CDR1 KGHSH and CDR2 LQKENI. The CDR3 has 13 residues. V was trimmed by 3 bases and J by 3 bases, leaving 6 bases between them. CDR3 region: CASSPGYNQPQHF. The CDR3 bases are TGTGCCAGCTCACCGGGATACAATCAGCCCCAGCATTTT.

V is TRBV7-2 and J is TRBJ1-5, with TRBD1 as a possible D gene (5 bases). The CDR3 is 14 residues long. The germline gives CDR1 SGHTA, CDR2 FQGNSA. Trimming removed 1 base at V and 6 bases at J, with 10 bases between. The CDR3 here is CASSLDAGGQPQHF. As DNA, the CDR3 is TGTGCCAGCAGCTTAGATGCGGGGGGTCAGCCCCAGCATTTT.

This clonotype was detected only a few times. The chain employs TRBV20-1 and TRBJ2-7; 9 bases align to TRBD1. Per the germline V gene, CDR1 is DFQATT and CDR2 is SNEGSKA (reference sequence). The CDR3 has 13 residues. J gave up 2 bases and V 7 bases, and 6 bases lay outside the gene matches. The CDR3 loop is CSGRDRETYEQYF. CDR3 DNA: TGCAGTGGCCGGGACAGGGAAACCTACGAGCAGTACTTC.

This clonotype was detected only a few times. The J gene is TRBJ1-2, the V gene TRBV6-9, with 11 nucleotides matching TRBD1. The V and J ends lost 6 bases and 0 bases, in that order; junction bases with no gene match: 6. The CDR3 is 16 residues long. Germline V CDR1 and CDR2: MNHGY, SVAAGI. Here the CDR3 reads CASRGQGGRSNYGYTF. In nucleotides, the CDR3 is TGTGCCAGCAGGGGACAGGGGGGCCGTTCTAACTATGGCTACACCTTC.

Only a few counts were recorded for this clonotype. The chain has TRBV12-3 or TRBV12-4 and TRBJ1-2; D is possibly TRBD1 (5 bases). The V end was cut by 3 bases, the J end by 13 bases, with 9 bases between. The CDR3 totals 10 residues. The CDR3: CASSFQGTTF. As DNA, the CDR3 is TGTGCCAGCAGTTTCCAGGGTACCACCTTC.

CDR3 in DNA: TGTGCCAGTAGTATCCGAGTCAATGAGCAGTTCTTC. Protein sequence: CASSIRVNEQFF. The chain carries TRBV19 and TRBJ2-1; the D is unclear. The V gene lost 3 bases and the J gene lost 6 bases, with 6 bases spanning the gap. This CDR3 has 12 amino acids. Germline CDR1 reads LNHDA; CDR2 reads SQIVND (reference sequence).

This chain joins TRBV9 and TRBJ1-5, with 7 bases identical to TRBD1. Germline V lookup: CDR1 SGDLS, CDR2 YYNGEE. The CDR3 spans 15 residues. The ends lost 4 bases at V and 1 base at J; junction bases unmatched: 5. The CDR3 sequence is CASSQEQGSNQPQHF. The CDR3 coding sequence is TGTGCCAGCAGCCAAGAACAGGGGAGCAATCAGCCCCAGCATTTT.

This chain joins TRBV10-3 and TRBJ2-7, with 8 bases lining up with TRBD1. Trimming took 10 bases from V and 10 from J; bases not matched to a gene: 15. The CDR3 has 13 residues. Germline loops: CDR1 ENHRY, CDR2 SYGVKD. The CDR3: CATRDRWSQRQYF. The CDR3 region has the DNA TGTGCCACCCGGGACAGGTGGTCGCAGCGACAGTACTTC.

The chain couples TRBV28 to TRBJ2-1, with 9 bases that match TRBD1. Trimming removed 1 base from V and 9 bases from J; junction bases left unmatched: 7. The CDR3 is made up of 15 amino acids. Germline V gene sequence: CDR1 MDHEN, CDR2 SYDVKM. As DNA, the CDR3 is TGTGCCAGCAGTTTATTTAGGACAGGGGATCCTGAGCAGTTCTTC. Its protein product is CASSLFRTGDPEQFF.

CDR3 residues: CASSGRATDGETQYF. In DNA form, the CDR3 reads TGTGCCAGCAGCGGGCGGGCCACCGATGGGGAGACCCAGTACTTC. This rearrangement joins TRBV7-8 to TRBJ2-5, with TRBD2 as a possible D gene (5 bases). The V gene lost 5 bases and the J gene lost 5 bases, with 18 bases spanning the gap. Germline V gene sequence: CDR1 SGHVS, CDR2 FQNEAQ. The CDR3 loop spans 15 amino acids.

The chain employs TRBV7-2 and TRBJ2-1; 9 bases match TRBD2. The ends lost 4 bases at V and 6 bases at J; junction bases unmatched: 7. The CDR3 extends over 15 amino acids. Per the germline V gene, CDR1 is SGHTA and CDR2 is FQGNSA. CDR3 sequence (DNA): TGTGCCAGCAGCTCGGGACTAGCTAACCGCAATGAGCAGTTCTTC. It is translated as CASSSGLANRNEQFF.

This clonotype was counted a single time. CDR3 nucleotide sequence: TGCGCCAGCAGCATCGCCGGACTAGCGGGCACGACCGGGGAGCTGTTTTTT. Protein sequence: CASSIAGLAGTTGELFF. The chain has TRBV5-1 and TRBJ2-2; 11 nucleotides agree with TRBD2. The CDR3 is made up of 17 amino acids. CDR1 is SGHRS and CDR2 is YFSETQ in the germline V gene. V shed 4 bases, J shed 5 bases, and the junction held 10 bases outside the gene matches.

CDR3 coding DNA: TGTGCCAGCGCTTCCGGGGCTTACAATGAGCAGTTCTTC. It specifies CASASGAYNEQFF. The chain recombines TRBV19 with TRBJ2-1, with D perhaps given as TRBD1 or TRBD2 (5 bases each). Per the germline V gene, CDR1 is LNHDA and CDR2 is SQIVND (reference sequence). This CDR3 comprises 13 residues. V lost 9 bases and J 4 bases, leaving 13 bases between the germline ends.

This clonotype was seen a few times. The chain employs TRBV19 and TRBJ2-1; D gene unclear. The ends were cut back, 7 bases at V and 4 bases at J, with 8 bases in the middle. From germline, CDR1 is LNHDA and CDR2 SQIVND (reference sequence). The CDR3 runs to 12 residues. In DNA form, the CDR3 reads TGTGCCAGTATTGGCAATTACAATGAGCAGTTCTTC. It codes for CASIGNYNEQFF.

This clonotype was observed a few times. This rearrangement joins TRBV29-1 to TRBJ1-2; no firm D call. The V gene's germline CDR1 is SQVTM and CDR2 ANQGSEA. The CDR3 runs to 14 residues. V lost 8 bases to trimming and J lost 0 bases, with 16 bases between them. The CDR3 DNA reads TGCAGCTCGTATGGTGGCGGACCTAACTATGGCTACACCTTC. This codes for CSSYGGGPNYGYTF.

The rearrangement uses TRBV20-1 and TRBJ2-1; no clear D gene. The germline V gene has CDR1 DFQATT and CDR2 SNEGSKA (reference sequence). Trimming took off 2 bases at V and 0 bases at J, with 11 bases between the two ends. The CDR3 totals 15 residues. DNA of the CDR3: TGCAGTGCTAGAATGACCGGCAGCTCCTACAATGAGCAGTTCTTC. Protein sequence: CSARMTGSSYNEQFF.

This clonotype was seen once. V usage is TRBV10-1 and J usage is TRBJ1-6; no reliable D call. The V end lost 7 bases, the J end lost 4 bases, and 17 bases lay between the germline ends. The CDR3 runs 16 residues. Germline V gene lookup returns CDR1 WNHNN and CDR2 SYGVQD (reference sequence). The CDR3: CASTVGLPSYNSPLHF. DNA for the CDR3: TGCGCCAGCACCGTAGGGCTGCCCTCATATAATTCACCCCTCCACTTT.

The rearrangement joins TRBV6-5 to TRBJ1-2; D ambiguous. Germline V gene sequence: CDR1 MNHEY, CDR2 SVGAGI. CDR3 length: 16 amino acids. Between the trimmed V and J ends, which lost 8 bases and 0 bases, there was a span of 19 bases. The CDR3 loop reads CASSLLPSTANYGYTF. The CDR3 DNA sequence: TGTGCCAGCTCGTTGTTACCCTCAACAGCTAACTATGGCTACACCTTC.

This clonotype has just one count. CDR3 in amino acids: CASSQEGTRFGPLHF. The CDR3 DNA sequence: TGCGCCAGCAGCCAAGAAGGCACCAGATTTGGGCCCCTCCACTTT. The chain recombines TRBV4-1 with TRBJ1-6, with unresolved D. Trimming removed 0 bases from V and 13 bases from J, with 16 bases in between. CDR1 is MGHRA and CDR2 is YSYEKL in the germline V gene. The CDR3 length is 15 residues.

CDR3 sequence: CASSLDPPGEAFF. The CDR3, as DNA: TGTGCCAGCAGTTTAGATCCACCTGGTGAAGCTTTCTTT. The chain combines TRBV28 with TRBJ1-1; no definite D call. The CDR3 length is 13 residues. Trimming removed 2 bases at V and 7 bases at J, with 11 bases between. CDR1 MDHEN and CDR2 SYDVKM come from the germline V gene.

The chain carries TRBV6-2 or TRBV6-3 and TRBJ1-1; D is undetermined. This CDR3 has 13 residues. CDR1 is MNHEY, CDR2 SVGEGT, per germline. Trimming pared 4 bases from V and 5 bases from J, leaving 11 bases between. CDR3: CASSLRGWTEAFF. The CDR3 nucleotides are TGTGCCAGCAGTTTACGGGGATGGACTGAAGCTTTCTTT.

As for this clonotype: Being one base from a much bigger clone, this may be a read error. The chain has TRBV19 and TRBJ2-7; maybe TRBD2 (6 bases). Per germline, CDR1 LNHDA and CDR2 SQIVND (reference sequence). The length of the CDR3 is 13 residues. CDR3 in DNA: TGTGCCAGTAATGGTGGCGGGAACGACGAGCGGTACTTC. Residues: CASNGGGNDERYF.

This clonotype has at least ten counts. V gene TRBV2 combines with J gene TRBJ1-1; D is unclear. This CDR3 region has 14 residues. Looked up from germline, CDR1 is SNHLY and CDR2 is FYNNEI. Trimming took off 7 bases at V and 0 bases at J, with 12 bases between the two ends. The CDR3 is CASIDTNMNTEAFF. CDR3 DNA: TGTGCCAGCATCGATACTAACATGAACACTGAAGCTTTCTTT.

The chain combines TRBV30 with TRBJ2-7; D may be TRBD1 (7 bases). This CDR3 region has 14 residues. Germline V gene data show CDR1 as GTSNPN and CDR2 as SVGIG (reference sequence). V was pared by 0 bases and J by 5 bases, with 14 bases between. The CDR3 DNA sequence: TGTGCCTGGAGTGTGGGCAGGGGGGTTCACGAGCAGTACTTC. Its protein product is CAWSVGRGVHEQYF.

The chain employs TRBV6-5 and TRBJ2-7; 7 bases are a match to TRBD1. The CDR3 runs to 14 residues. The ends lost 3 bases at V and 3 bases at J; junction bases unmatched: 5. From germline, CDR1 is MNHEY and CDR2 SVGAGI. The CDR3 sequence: CASSYEAGGYEQYF. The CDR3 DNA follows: TGTGCCAGCAGTTATGAGGCAGGGGGCTACGAGCAGTACTTC.

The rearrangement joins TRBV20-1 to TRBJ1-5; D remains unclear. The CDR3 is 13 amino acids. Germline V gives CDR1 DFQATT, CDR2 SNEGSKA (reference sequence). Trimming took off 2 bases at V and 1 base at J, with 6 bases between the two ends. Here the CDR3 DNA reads TGCAGTGCTAGAATCGGGAGCAATCAGCCCCAGCATTTT. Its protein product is CSARIGSNQPQHF.

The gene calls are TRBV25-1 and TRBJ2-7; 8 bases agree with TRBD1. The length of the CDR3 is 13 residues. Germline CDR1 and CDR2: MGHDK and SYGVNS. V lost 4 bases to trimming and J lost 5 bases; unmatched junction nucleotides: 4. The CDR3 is CASSGDRRDEQYF. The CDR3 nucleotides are TGTGCCAGCAGTGGGGACAGGAGGGACGAGCAGTACTTC.

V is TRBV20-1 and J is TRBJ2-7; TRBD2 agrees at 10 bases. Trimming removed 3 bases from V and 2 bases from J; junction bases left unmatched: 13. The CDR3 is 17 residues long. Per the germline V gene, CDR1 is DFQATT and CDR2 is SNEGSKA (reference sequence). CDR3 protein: CSASGLAGVAKTYEQYF. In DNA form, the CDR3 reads TGCAGTGCTAGCGGGCTAGCGGGAGTAGCTAAAACCTACGAGCAGTACTTC.